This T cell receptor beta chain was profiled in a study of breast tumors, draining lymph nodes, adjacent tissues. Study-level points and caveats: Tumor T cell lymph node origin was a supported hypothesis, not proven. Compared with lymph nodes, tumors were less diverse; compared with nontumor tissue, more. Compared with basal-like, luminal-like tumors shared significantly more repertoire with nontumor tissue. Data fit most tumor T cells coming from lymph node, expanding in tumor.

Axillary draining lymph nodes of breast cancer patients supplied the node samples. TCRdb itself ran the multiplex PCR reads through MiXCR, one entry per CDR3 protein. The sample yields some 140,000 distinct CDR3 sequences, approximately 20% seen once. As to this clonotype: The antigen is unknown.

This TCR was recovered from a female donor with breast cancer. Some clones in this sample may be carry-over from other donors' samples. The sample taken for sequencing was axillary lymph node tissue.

The CDR3 reads CASSRQGSYNEQFF. In DNA, the CDR3 is TGTGCCAGCAGCCGACAGGGATCCTACAATGAGCAGTTCTTC. The chain is built from TRBV6-2 or TRBV6-3 and TRBJ2-1, with 7 bases identical to TRBD1. The length of the CDR3 is 14 residues. CDR1 and CDR2 (germline): MNHEY, SVGEGT. The V gene end was trimmed by 6 bases and the J gene end by 1 base; junction bases not matched to a gene: 3.